One and the same sample provided the 31 T cell receptor beta chains below, sequenced in a study of T cell responses to AZD1222 COVID-19 vaccine. Data came from immunoSEQ multiplex PCR; TCRdb stores just in-frame clones and leaves some out. The sample consists of about 100,000 clones, around nine tenths of them appearing once. This specimen was peripheral blood, taken on day 0 of AZD1222 vaccination. All receptors derive from an adult in good health.

This chain links TRBV20-1 with TRBJ2-1; either TRBD1 or TRBD2 may supply D (5 bases each). Germline-derived CDR1 and CDR2 are DFQATT and SNEGSKA (reference sequence). The length of the CDR3 is 11 residues. V was clipped by 6 bases and J by 11 bases, with 14 bases between them. The CDR3 reads CSAPDLGQQFF. CDR3 DNA sequence: TGCAGTGCCCCGGACTTGGGACAGCAGTTCTTC.

The J gene is TRBJ1-5, the V gene TRBV30; TRBD1 aligns across 11 bases. This CDR3 contains 14 residues. V lost 4 bases and J lost 7; bases outside the gene matches: 6. The germline CDR1 and CDR2 sequences are GTSNPN and SVGIG (reference sequence). CDR3 protein: CAWTRTGGLQPQHF. For the CDR3, the DNA is TGTGCCTGGACCCGGACAGGGGGCTTACAGCCCCAGCATTTT. Full variable domain (rest looked up from reference TRBV30 and TRBJ1-5): SQTIHQWPATLVQPVGSPLSLECTVEGTSNPNLYWYRQAAGRGLQLLFYSVGIGQISSEVPQNLSASRPQDRQFILSSKKLLLSDSGFYLCAWTRTGGLQPQHFGDGTRLSIL.

V usage is TRBV6-1 and J usage is TRBJ1-5; D gene ambiguous. The V end was cut by 1 base, the J end by 0 bases, with 7 bases between. Germline CDR1 and CDR2: MNHNS and SASEGT. This CDR3 has 15 residues. The chain's CDR3 is CASSEVRVSNQPQHF. The CDR3 region has the DNA TGTGCCAGCAGTGAAGTTCGGGTTAGCAATCAGCCCCAGCATTTT.

This clone was seen once. The chain employs TRBV3-1 (or the pseudogene TRBV3-2) and TRBJ1-2; D may be TRBD1 (6 bases). With 1 base removed from V and 4 bases from J, the gap between germline ends came to 13 bases. The CDR3 extends over 15 amino acids. CDR1 is LGHDT and CDR2 is YNNKEL in the germline V gene (reference sequence). The CDR3 DNA follows: TGTGCCAGCAGCCAAGGGGCACAGGGCGGCTATGGCTACACCTTC. Translated, it gives CASSQGAQGGYGYTF.

This chain joins TRBV18 and TRBJ2-1, with D hard to call. The CDR3 runs 13 residues. Germline lookup yields CDR1 KGHSH and CDR2 LQKENI. Trimming cost V 0 bases and J 9 bases, with 9 bases left between them. The CDR3 protein is CASSPPFLVEQFF. The CDR3 DNA follows: TGTGCCAGCTCACCACCCTTTTTAGTTGAGCAGTTCTTC.

This rearrangement joins TRBV7-9 to TRBJ1-1, with D tentatively TRBD1 (6 bases). Germline V gene data show CDR1 as SEHNR and CDR2 as FQNEAQ (reference sequence). The germline V and J ends were trimmed by 1 base and 4 bases, with 10 bases remaining between them. The CDR3 is made up of 14 amino acids. CDR3 nucleotides: TGTGCCAGCAGCTTAGTATTAGGGGGCACTGAAGCTTTCTTT. Translated, it gives CASSLVLGGTEAFF.

The V and J genes are TRBV5-4 and TRBJ2-2; D not certain. V was clipped by 0 bases and J by 4 bases, with 10 bases between them. The CDR3 is 15 residues long. In germline, CDR1 is SGHNT, CDR2 YYREEE (reference sequence). CDR3 in amino acids: CASSLGMAVTGELFF. The CDR3 DNA reads TGTGCCAGCAGCTTGGGGATGGCGGTCACCGGGGAGCTGTTTTTT.

For the CDR3, the DNA is TGTGCCAGCAGCTTTACAGGGCTTTTCACAGATACGCAGTATTTT. This translates into CASSFTGLFTDTQYF. The V call is TRBV7-2, the J call TRBJ2-3; D possibly corresponds to TRBD1 (6 bases). CDR3 length equals 15 residues. Germline V CDR1 and CDR2: SGHTA, FQGNSA. V was shortened by 3 bases and J by 2 bases, with 12 bases between the two germline ends. Complete variable domain (other parts from reference TRBV7-2 and TRBJ2-3): GAGVSQSPSNKVTEKGKDVELRCDPISGHTALYWYRQSLGQGLEFLIYFQGNSAPDKSGLPSDRFSAERTGGSVSTLTIQRTQQEDSAVYLCASSFTGLFTDTQYFGPGTRLTVL.

This chain links TRBV18 with TRBJ2-7, with D perhaps being TRBD1 or TRBD2 (6 bases each). Germline CDR1 reads KGHSH; CDR2 reads LQKENI. V lost 6 bases and J 2 bases, leaving 14 bases between the germline ends. The CDR3 length is 14 residues. CDR3 amino acids: CASSGTGAAYEQYF. CDR3 nucleotide sequence: TGTGCCAGCTCTGGGACGGGGGCCGCCTACGAGCAGTACTTC.

This clone was found once. This rearrangement joins TRBV5-1 to TRBJ1-5, with D perhaps TRBD1 (6 bases). Looked up from germline, CDR1 is SGHRS and CDR2 is YFSETQ. The CDR3 is 14 amino acids. Trimming left V 2 bases short and J 4 bases short, with 10 bases between. CDR3 region: CASSFEGGNQPQHF. The CDR3 DNA reads as TGCGCCAGCAGCTTTGAGGGGGGGAATCAGCCCCAGCATTTT.

The chain uses TRBV6-5 and TRBJ2-1; 10 bases are a match to TRBD2. With 7 bases clipped from V and 6 bases from J, the junction kept 3 bases outside the gene matches. The CDR3 spans 13 residues. CDR1 is MNHEY and CDR2 is SVGAGI in the germline V gene. For the CDR3, the DNA is TGTGCCAGCATGGGACTAGCGTCCAATGAGCAGTTCTTC. Protein product: CASMGLASNEQFF.

The gene calls are TRBV11-2 and TRBJ1-1, with TRBD1 identical over 9 bases. The CDR3 runs to 13 residues. CDR1 is SGHAT and CDR2 is FQNNGV in the germline V gene. Trimming cost V 5 bases and J 11 bases; bases outside gene matches: 9. CDR3 sequence reads: CASSTDRQGGAFF. CDR3 bases: TGTGCCAGCAGCACCGACCGACAGGGGGGGGCTTTCTTT.

CDR3 DNA sequence: TGCGCCAGCAGTGATGGCCGGGGGGCCGAAACGGTAACCATATATTTT. This translates into CASSDGRGAETVTIYF. The J gene is TRBJ1-3, the V gene TRBV5-1, with a possible D match to TRBD1 (6 bases). Germline V gene data show CDR1 as SGHRS and CDR2 as YFSETQ. Trimming left V 5 bases short and J 10 bases short, with 25 bases between. CDR3 length: 16 residues.

V gene TRBV27 combines with J gene TRBJ2-2, with 10 bases identical to TRBD1. The J segment lost 5 bases and the V segment lost 5 bases, leaving 8 bases of the junction unmatched. CDR1 and CDR2 (germline): MNHEY, SMNVEV (reference sequence). This CDR3 comprises 16 residues. For the CDR3, the DNA is TGTGCCAGCAGTCCCCGACAGGGGGCGCTTACCGGGGAGCTGTTTTTT. It translates to CASSPRQGALTGELFF.

Remarks on this clone: An end of the junction differs from the germline gene, which may be a read error. This sequence joins TRBV18 and TRBJ1-4, with D perhaps TRBD1 (5 bases). CDR1 and CDR2 from the germline V gene are KGHSH and LQKENI. This CDR3 contains 15 residues. CDR3 DNA sequence: TGTGCCAGCTCGCCACCGGGACGGAATAATGAAAAACTGTTTTTT. Translation gives CASSPPGRNNEKLFF. Variable domain in full (rest from reference TRBV18 and TRBJ1-4): NAGVMQNPRHLVRRRGQEARLRCSPMKGHSHVYWYRQLPEEGLKFMVYLQKENIIDESGMPKERFSAEFPKEGPSILRIQQVVRGDSAAYFCASSPPGRNNEKLFFGSGTQLSVL.

The genes are TRBV15 and TRBJ2-7, with a weak D call TRBD2 (7 bases). V lost 0 bases and J 1 base, leaving 10 bases between the germline ends. The germline V gene has CDR1 LNHNV and CDR2 YYDKDF (reference sequence). The CDR3 spans 15 residues. CDR3 region: CATSRDRGASYEQYF. The CDR3 DNA sequence: TGTGCCACCAGCAGAGATCGGGGGGCGTCCTACGAGCAGTACTTC.

There are a few counts of this clone. The chain links TRBV6-4 to TRBJ1-1; TRBD1 aligns across 9 bases. V lost 2 bases, J lost 4 bases, and 11 bases stayed unmatched. Germline V gene sequence: CDR1 MRHNA, CDR2 SNTAGT. The CDR3 runs 17 residues. CDR3 in amino acids: CASSDPDNRGRSTEAFF. In DNA form, the CDR3 reads TGTGCCAGCAGTGACCCCGATAACAGGGGGCGAAGCACTGAAGCTTTCTTT.

The V call is TRBV5-4, the J call TRBJ2-3, with 10 bases fitting TRBD2. Germline assignment: CDR1 SGHNT and CDR2 YYREEE (reference sequence). CDR3 length: 13 amino acids. V lost 9 bases to trimming and J lost 4 bases; unmatched junction nucleotides: 5. CDR3 nucleotide sequence: TGTGCCATCAGGACTAGCGGTCCAGATACGCAGTATTTT. Translated, it gives CAIRTSGPDTQYF.

The V call is TRBV5-1, the J call TRBJ1-3, with D uncertain. The CDR3 runs 17 residues. Germline lookup yields CDR1 SGHRS and CDR2 YFSETQ. The V gene lost 0 bases and the J gene lost 0 bases, with 13 bases spanning the gap. The DNA for the CDR3 is TGCGCCAGCAGCTTGGAGTCCACGGCTAACTCTGGAAACACCATATATTTT. Protein product: CASSLESTANSGNTIYF.

The J gene is TRBJ2-3, the V gene TRBV5-1; D unclear. This CDR3 region has 13 residues. Looked up from germline, CDR1 is SGHRS and CDR2 is YFSETQ. The V and J ends lost 3 bases and 2 bases respectively, with 7 bases between them. Here the CDR3 DNA reads TGCGCCAGCAGCTCGACCTTCACAGATACGCAGTATTTT. Its protein product is CASSSTFTDTQYF.

The genes are TRBV6-6 and TRBJ2-3; D unresolved. V lost 7 bases and J 0 bases, leaving 5 bases between the germline ends. This CDR3 is 12 amino acids long. Germline V gives CDR1 MNHNY, CDR2 SVGAGI (reference sequence). The CDR3 coding sequence is TGTGCCAGCATGACAAGCACAGATACGCAGTATTTT. Translation: CASMTSTDTQYF.

The chain uses TRBV20-1 and TRBJ2-1; no firm D call. The CDR3 totals 14 residues. Trimming removed 6 bases from V and 0 bases from J, with 12 bases in between. CDR1 is DFQATT, CDR2 SNEGSKA, per germline (reference sequence). The chain's CDR3 is CSASRRSSYNEQFF. CDR3 sequence (DNA): TGCAGTGCCAGTAGGCGCAGCTCCTACAATGAGCAGTTCTTC.

The chain has TRBV4-2 and TRBJ1-5; D is unresolved. Germline CDR1 reads LGHNA; CDR2 reads YNFKEQ. The CDR3 spans 14 residues. Trimming left V 5 bases short and J 0 bases short, with 8 bases between. The DNA of the CDR3 is TGTGCCAGCAGCGAAAGCGATAGCAATCAGCCCCAGCATTTT. As protein: CASSESDSNQPQHF.

This clone was observed a single time. The chain uses TRBV9 and TRBJ2-1; D gene uncertain. CDR3 size: 13 residues. The V gene's germline CDR1 is SGDLS and CDR2 YYNGEE. Between the trimmed V and J ends, which lost 0 bases and 10 bases, there was a span of 11 bases. The CDR3 protein is CASSVAGRLEQFF. CDR3 sequence (DNA): TGTGCCAGCAGCGTAGCGGGCAGGCTGGAGCAGTTCTTC.

The count of this clone is one. CDR3 in amino acids: CAWSYFQGPEQFF. CDR3 nucleotide sequence: TGTGCCTGGAGTTATTTTCAGGGCCCAGAGCAGTTCTTC. The chain couples TRBV30 to TRBJ2-1; perhaps TRBD1 as D (5 bases). Looked up from germline, CDR1 is GTSNPN and CDR2 is SVGIG (reference sequence). The germline V and J ends were trimmed by 2 bases and 10 bases, with 15 bases remaining between them. The CDR3 has 13 residues.

This clone was seen once. The rearrangement links TRBV6-6 to TRBJ1-5; 9 nucleotides agree with TRBD1. The length of the CDR3 is 14 residues. The germline V gene encodes CDR1 MNHNY and CDR2 SVGAGI (reference sequence). The V gene end was trimmed by 5 bases and the J gene end by 6 bases; junction bases not matched to a gene: 5. The chain's CDR3 is CASSPTGGSQPQHF. In DNA, the CDR3 is TGTGCCAGCAGTCCTACAGGGGGCAGTCAGCCCCAGCATTTT.

The chain recombines TRBV19 with TRBJ2-3; tentatively, D is TRBD1 or TRBD2 (5 bases each). V shed 5 bases and J shed 6 bases, with 15 bases lying between them. The germline V gene has CDR1 LNHDA and CDR2 SQIVND (reference sequence). This CDR3 has 14 amino acids. The CDR3 bases are TGTGCCAGTAGTCCTGAGGGACGCCCGGATACGCAGTATTTT. As protein: CASSPEGRPDTQYF.

This clone was seen only a few times. This chain joins TRBV7-2 and TRBJ1-5, with 10 bases matching TRBD1. J lost 6 bases, V lost 5 bases, and 7 bases had no gene match. The CDR3 is 15 amino acids. CDR1 SGHTA and CDR2 FQGNSA come from the germline V gene. The CDR3 is CASSPGTGVSQPQHF. The CDR3 coding sequence is TGTGCCAGCAGCCCCGGGACAGGGGTAAGTCAGCCCCAGCATTTT.

The V call is TRBV2, the J call TRBJ1-5; 8 bases are shared with TRBD1. Germline loops: CDR1 SNHLY, CDR2 FYNNEI. J was trimmed by 2 bases and V by 6 bases; bases with no gene match: 9. This CDR3 is 16 amino acids long. The CDR3 loop reads CASSEQGDGGNQPQHF. In DNA form, the CDR3 reads TGTGCCAGCAGCGAACAGGGGGACGGGGGCAATCAGCCCCAGCATTTT.

This clone was observed once. Other DNA sequences from this sample encode an identical CDR3 as well. The chain links TRBV10-1 to TRBJ2-2; the match to TRBD1 covers 7 bases. Germline CDR1 is WNHNN and CDR2 is SYGVQD (reference sequence). This CDR3 has 14 residues. Unmatched junction bases numbered 1, after V lost 4 bases and J lost 2 bases. Here the CDR3 reads CASSGTGNTGELFF. CDR3 in DNA: TGCGCCAGCAGTGGGACAGGCAACACCGGGGAGCTGTTTTTT.

V gene TRBV6-2 or TRBV6-3 combines with J gene TRBJ2-2; no firm D call. V lost 5 bases and J 6 bases, leaving 19 bases between the germline ends. The V gene's germline CDR1 is MNHEY and CDR2 SVGEGT. This CDR3 has 16 amino acids. Here the CDR3 DNA reads TGTGCCAGCAGTAAAGCCCTACTCCTCCTCGCCGGGGAGCTGTTTTTT. It translates to CASSKALLLLAGELFF.